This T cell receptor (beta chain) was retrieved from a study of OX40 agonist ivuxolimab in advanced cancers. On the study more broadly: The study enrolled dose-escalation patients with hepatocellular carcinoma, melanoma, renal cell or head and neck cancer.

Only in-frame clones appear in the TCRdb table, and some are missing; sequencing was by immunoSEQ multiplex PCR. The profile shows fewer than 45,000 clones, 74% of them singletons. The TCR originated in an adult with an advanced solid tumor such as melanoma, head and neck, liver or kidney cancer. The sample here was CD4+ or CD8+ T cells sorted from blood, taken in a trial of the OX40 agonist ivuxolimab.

Here the CDR3 reads CASSLSDGYGYTF. The DNA for the CDR3 is TGTGCCAGCAGCTTATCGGACGGTTATGGCTACACCTTC. The genes are TRBV7-3 and TRBJ1-2, with no clear D. Germline V lookup: CDR1 SGHTA, CDR2 FQGTGA. This CDR3 has 13 amino acids. The V end was cut by 2 bases, the J end by 5 bases, with 9 bases between.